Described below is a single TCR beta chain sequence and its context. As yet, its antigen is unknown. The entry originates in a study of PD-1 blockade in classical Hodgkin lymphoma. Study-level findings and limits: Whoever responded completely had baseline diversity much like that seen in newly diagnosed patients. Repertoire differences lack defined causes, possibly disease activity or prior therapy.

The repertoire was sequenced with immunoSEQ multiplex PCR; TCRdb's copy has only in-frame clones and lacks some. The data hold about 63,000 clones, with more than 75% observed a single time. In every patient, relapse followed autologous stem cell transplantation, while exposure to brentuximab vedotin differed. Relapsed/refractory classical Hodgkin lymphoma patients had complete, partial or progressive responses. Germline V gives CDR1 MNHEY, CDR2 SMNVEV (reference sequence). There are 15 residues in the CDR3. The V end lost 5 bases, the J end lost 0 bases, and 11 bases lay between the germline ends. Sequenced material: peripheral blood mononuclear cells (PBMCs), taken before the second cycle of nivolumab. This TCR was recovered from a human donor with classical Hodgkin lymphoma. This chain uses TRBV27 with TRBJ2-4, with unresolved D. CDR3 bases: TGTGCCAGCAGTCGGCCACCCCTAGCCAAAAACATTCAGTACTTC. Protein product: CASSRPPLAKNIQYF.